Given below is one T cell receptor beta chain in context. Its antigen remains unidentified. TCRdb reprocessed the reads via MiXCR and lists one record per CDR3 protein. The sample shows about 100,000 distinct CDR3 sequences, approximately 30% of them seen only once. The CDR3 consists of 17 residues. V lost 0 bases, J lost 4 bases, and 6 bases stayed unmatched. The germline gives CDR1 MNHEY, CDR2 SVGAGI. These data originate in a study of T cell repertoires in cytomegalovirus infection. Across the whole study: Selection of CMV epitopes for the study included recently identified HLA-C-restricted and well-studied HLA-B-restricted ones. In public TCR beta signatures, there were indications of both CMV infection and matching HLA type.

Study-wide results and limits: In two of eight donors, the top clonotype was HLA-C-restricted CMV-specific. Identification of carriers of CMV plus the relevant HLA was achieved through cumulative public TCR beta family frequency.

The specimen was CD8+ T cells from cultured PBMCs, collected from culture after CMV antigen stimulation. The rearrangement uses TRBV6-5 and TRBJ2-2, with 9 nucleotides matching TRBD2. The source of this sequence is a human donor in good health (CMV status not recorded). Some clones in this sample may be carry-over from other donors' samples. CDR3 region: CASSYSIELAGTGELFF. CDR3 in DNA: TGTGCCAGCAGTTACTCGATCGAACTAGCGGGCACCGGGGAGCTGTTTTTT.